This T cell receptor (beta chain) was profiled in a study of beta chain features in type 1 diabetes. This CDR3 spans 15 amino acids. V dropped 5 bases and J dropped 7; count of bases not matched to a gene: 8. The germline gives CDR1 SGHTA, CDR2 FQGTGA. The entirety of the isolated RNA underwent reverse transcription, so expressed TCRB transcripts were sequenced. Sequencing of naive, central memory and regulatory T cell samples gave an average of about 3.7 million reads. Profiling relied on immunoSEQ multiplex PCR, and the TCRdb table lists in-frame clones only, not all of them. The repertoire holds about 360,000 clones, over 9.5% seen once, with roughly 0.017% in the top ten. Overall study results and limits: Sampled from patients, naive, central memory and Treg TCRB repertoires appeared more similar than those sampled from healthy donors. Moderate yet significant TCRB CDR3 shortening was seen in Type 1 diabetes patients in all four CD4+ subsets.

Concerning this clone: As yet, its antigen is unknown.

Cell sorting via CD45RO/CCR7/CD25/CD127/CD95/CD27 was performed to obtain CD4+ naive, central memory, regulatory and stem cell-like memory cells. This clonotype was sampled from a young man in good health. The rearrangement uses TRBV7-3 and TRBJ1-6, with 7 bases that match TRBD1. Input material: naive CD4+ T cells from blood. The CDR3 DNA sequence: TGTGCCAGCAGCCCATCCGGGACAGACAATTCACCCCTCCACTTT. Protein product: CASSPSGTDNSPLHF. Full variable domain (outside the CDR3, taken from reference TRBV7-3 and TRBJ1-6): GAGVSQTPSNKVTEKGKYVELRCDPISGHTALYWYRQSLGQGPEFLIYFQGTGAADDSGLPNDRFFAVRPEGSVSTLKIQRTERGDSAVYLCASSPSGTDNSPLHFGNGTRLTVT.